This TCR beta chain is from a study of CD8 T cells in Susac syndrome. The CDR3 has 12 residues. Looked up from germline, CDR1 is GTSNPN and CDR2 is SVGIG (reference sequence). The V and J ends lost 4 bases and 4 bases respectively, with 9 bases between them. An input of about 0.45 to 1 ug of RNA was subjected to reverse transcription using random hexamers. Amplification of TCR beta CDR3 by immunoSEQ multiplex PCR spanned 54 Vbeta and 13 Jbeta. From the immunoSEQ multiplex PCR reads, TCRdb called clonotypes with MiXCR, one entry per CDR3 protein. There are some 150,000 distinct CDR3 sequences in the sample; approximately 94% occur only once, and roughly 0.083% lies in the top ten.

The chain is built from TRBV30 and TRBJ2-3; D unclear. The sequence came from a human donor in good health. The sequencing sample was made of CD4+ T cells from PBMCs. This CDR3 is CAWKPTADTQYF. In DNA form, the CDR3 reads TGTGCCTGGAAACCTACAGCAGATACGCAGTATTTT.